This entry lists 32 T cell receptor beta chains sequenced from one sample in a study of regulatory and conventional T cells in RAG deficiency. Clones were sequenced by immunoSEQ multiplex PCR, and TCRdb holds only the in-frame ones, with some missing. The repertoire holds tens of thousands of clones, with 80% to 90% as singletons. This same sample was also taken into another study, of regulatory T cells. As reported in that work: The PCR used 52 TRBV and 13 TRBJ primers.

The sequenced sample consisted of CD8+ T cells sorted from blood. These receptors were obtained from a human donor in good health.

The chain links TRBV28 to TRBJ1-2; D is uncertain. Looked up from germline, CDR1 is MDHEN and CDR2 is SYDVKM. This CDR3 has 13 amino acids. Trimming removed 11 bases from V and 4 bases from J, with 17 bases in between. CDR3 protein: CAEGAILGYGYTF. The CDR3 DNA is TGTGCCGAAGGCGCTATATTGGGCTATGGCTACACCTTC.

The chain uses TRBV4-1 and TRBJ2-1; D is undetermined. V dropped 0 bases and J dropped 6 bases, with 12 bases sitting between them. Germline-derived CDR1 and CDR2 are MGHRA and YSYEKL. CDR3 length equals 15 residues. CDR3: CASSQEAQLGNEQFF. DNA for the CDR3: TGCGCCAGCAGCCAAGAAGCACAGCTTGGCAATGAGCAGTTCTTC.

CDR3 residues: CASSYAGTDPFLGYTF. The CDR3 region has the DNA TGTGCCAGTAGTTACGCGGGGACAGATCCTTTCCTCGGCTACACCTTC. The rearrangement links TRBV19 to TRBJ1-2, with 7 positions matching TRBD1. Trimming at V came to 5 bases and at J to 8 bases, leaving 17 bases not matched to a gene. The length of the CDR3 is 16 residues. Germline lookup yields CDR1 LNHDA and CDR2 SQIVND (reference sequence).

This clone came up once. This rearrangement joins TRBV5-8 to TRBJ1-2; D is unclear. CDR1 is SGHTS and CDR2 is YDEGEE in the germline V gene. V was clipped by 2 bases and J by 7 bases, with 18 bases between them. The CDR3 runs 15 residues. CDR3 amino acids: CASSFSATGSGGYTF. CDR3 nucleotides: TGTGCCAGCAGCTTTTCGGCTACGGGCTCGGGTGGCTACACCTTC.

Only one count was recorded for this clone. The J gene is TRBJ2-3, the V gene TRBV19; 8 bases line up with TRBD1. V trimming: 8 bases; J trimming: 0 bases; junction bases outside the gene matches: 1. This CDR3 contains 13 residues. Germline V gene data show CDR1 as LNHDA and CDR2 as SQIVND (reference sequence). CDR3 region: CASGTGSTDTQYF. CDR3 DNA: TGTGCCAGTGGGACAGGCAGCACAGATACGCAGTATTTT.

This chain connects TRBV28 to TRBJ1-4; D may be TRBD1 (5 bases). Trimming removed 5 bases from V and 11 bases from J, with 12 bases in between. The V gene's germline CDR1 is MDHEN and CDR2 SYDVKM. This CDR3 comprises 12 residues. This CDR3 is CASSAQRGKLFF. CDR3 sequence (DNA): TGTGCCAGCAGTGCCCAGAGGGGTAAACTGTTTTTT.

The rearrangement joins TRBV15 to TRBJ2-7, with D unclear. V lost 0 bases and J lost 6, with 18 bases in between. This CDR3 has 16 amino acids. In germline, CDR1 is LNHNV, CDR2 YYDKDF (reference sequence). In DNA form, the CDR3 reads TGTGCCACCAGCAGAGATGTGGTTTCAGGCTTCTCCGAGCAGTACTTC. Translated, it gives CATSRDVVSGFSEQYF.

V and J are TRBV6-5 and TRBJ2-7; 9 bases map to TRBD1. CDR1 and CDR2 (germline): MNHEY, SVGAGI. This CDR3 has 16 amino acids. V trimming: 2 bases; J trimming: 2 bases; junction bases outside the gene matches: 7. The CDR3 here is CASSYTGGRGPYEQYF. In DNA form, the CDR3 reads TGTGCCAGCAGTTACACAGGGGGCAGGGGACCCTACGAGCAGTACTTC.

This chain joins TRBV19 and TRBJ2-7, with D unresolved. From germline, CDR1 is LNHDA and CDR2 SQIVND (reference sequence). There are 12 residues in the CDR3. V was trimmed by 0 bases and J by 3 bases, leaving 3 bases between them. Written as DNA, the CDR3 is TGTGCCAGTAGTATAGACTACTACGAGCAGTACTTC. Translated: CASSIDYYEQYF.

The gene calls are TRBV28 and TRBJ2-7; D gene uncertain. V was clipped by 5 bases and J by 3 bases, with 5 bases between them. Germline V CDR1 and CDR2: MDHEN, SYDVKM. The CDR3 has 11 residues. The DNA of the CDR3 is TGTGCCAGCAGTCAGAACTACGAGCAGTACTTC. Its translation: CASSQNYEQYF.

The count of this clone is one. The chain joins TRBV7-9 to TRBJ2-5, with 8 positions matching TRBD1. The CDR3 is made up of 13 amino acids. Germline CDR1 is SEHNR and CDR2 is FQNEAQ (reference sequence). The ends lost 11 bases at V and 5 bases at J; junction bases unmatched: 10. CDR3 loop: CAGEGWTGETQYF. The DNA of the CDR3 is TGTGCCGGCGAGGGGTGGACAGGGGAGACCCAGTACTTC.

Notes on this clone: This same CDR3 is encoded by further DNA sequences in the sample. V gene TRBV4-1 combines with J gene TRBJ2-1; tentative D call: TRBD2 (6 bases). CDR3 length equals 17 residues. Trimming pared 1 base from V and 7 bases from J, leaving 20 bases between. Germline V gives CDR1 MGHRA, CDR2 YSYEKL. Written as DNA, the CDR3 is TGCGCCAGCAGCCAAGTTGAGTGGTTGGGGGGTGATAATGAGCAGTTCTTC. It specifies CASSQVEWLGGDNEQFF.

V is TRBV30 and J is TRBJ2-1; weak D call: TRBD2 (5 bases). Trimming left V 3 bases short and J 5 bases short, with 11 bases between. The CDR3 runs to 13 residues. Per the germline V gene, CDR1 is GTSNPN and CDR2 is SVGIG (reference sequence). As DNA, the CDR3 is TGTGCCTGGAGCGAAAGCGGAAACAATGAGCAGTTCTTC. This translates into CAWSESGNNEQFF. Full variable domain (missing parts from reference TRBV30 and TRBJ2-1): SQTIHQWPATLVQPVGSPLSLECTVEGTSNPNLYWYRQAAGRGLQLLFYSVGIGQISSEVPQNLSASRPQDRQFILSSKKLLLSDSGFYLCAWSESGNNEQFFGPGTRLTVL.

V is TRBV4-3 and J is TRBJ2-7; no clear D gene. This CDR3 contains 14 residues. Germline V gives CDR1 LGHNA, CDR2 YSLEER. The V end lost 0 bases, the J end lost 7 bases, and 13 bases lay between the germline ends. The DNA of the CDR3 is TGCGCCAGCAGCCAAGAACCCCAGGTGGGGGAGCAGTACTTC. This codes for CASSQEPQVGEQYF.

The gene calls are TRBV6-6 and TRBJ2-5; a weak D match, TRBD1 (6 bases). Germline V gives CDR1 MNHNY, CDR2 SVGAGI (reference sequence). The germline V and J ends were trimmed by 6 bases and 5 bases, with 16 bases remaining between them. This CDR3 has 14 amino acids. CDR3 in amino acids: CASRTRGGSETQYF. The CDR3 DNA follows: TGTGCCAGCAGAACCCGTGGGGGCAGTGAGACCCAGTACTTC.

DNA of the CDR3: TGTGCCAGCAGCTTTCCGTCAGACGGCAACACCGGGGAGCTGTTTTTT. Protein product: CASSFPSDGNTGELFF. V is TRBV7-3 and J is TRBJ2-2, with D hard to call. Between the trimmed V and J ends, which lost 3 bases and 2 bases, there was a span of 13 bases. Germline V gene sequence: CDR1 SGHTA, CDR2 FQGTGA. The CDR3 is made up of 16 amino acids.

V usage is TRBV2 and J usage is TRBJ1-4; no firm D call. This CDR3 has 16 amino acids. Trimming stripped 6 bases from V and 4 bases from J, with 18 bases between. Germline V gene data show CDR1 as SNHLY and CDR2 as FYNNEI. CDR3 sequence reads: CASSPFPVLDNEKLFF. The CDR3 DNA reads TGTGCCAGCAGCCCCTTCCCGGTGCTGGATAATGAAAAACTGTTTTTT. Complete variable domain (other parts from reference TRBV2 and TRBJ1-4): EPEVTQTPSHQVTQMGQEVILRCVPISNHLYFYWYRQILGQKVEFLVSFYNNEISEKSEIFDDQFSVERPDGSNFTLKIRSTKLEDSAMYFCASSPFPVLDNEKLFFGSGTQLSVL.

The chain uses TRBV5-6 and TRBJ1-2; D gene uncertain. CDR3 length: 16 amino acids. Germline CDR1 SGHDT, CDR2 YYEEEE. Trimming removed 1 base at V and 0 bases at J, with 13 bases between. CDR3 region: CASSLFRDQANYGYTF. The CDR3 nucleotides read TGTGCCAGCAGCTTGTTCCGGGATCAGGCTAACTATGGCTACACCTTC.

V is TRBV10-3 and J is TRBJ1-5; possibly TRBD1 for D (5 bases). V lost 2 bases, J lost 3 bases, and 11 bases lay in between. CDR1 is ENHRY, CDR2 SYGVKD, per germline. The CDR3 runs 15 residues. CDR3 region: CAISEPGEANQPQHF. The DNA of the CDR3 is TGTGCCATCAGTGAGCCGGGGGAGGCCAATCAGCCCCAGCATTTT.

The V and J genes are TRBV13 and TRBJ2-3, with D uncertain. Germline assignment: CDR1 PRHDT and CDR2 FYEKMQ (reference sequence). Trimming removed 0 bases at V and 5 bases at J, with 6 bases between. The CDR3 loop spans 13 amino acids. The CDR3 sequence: CASSLGKVDTQYF. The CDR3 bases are TGTGCCAGCAGCTTAGGAAAGGTAGATACGCAGTATTTT.

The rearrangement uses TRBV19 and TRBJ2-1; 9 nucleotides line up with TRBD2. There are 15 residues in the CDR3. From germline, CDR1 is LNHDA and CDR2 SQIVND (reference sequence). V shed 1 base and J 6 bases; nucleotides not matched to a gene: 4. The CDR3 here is CASSIGGGESNEQFF. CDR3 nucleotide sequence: TGTGCCAGTAGTATAGGCGGGGGGGAAAGCAATGAGCAGTTCTTC.

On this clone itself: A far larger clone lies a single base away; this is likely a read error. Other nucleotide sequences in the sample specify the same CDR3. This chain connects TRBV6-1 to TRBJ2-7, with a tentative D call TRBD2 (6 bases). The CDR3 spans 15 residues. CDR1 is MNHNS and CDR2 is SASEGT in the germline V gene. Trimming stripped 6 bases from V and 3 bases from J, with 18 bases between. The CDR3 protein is CASSETGTGGYEQYF. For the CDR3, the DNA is TGTGCCAGCAGCGAAACCGGGACTGGGGGCTACGAGCAGTACTTC.

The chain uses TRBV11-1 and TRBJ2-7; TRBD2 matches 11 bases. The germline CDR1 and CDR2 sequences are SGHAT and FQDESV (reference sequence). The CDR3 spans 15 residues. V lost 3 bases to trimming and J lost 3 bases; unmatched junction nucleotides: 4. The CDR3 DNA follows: TGTGCCAGCAGCTTTAGCGGGGGGGCCGGCTACGAGCAGTACTTC. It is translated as CASSFSGGAGYEQYF.

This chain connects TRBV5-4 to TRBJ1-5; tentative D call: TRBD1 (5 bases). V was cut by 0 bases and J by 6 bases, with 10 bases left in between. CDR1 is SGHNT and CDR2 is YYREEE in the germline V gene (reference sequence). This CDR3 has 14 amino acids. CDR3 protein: CASSLAQGTQPQHF. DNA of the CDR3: TGTGCCAGCAGCTTGGCGCAGGGAACTCAGCCCCAGCATTTT.

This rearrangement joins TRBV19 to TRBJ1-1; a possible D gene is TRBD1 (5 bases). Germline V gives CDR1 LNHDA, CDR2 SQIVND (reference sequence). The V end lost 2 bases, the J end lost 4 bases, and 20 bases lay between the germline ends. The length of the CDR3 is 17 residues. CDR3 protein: CASSITGLMNGGTEAFF. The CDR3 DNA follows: TGTGCCAGTAGTATAACGGGGTTAATGAATGGGGGCACTGAAGCTTTCTTT.

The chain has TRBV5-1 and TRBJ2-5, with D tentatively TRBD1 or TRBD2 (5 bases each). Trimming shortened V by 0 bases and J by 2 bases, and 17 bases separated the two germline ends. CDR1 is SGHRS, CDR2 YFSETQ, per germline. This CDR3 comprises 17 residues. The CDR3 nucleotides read TGCGCCAGCAGCTTGGCCATCCCGTTGGGGGTACAAGAGACCCAGTACTTC. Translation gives CASSLAIPLGVQETQYF.

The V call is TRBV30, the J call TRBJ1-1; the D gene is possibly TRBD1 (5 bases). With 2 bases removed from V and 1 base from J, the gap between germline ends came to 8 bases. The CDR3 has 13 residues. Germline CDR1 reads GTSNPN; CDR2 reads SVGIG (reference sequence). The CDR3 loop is CAWSPGGNTEAFF. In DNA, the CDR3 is TGTGCCTGGAGTCCCGGGGGGAACACTGAAGCTTTCTTT.

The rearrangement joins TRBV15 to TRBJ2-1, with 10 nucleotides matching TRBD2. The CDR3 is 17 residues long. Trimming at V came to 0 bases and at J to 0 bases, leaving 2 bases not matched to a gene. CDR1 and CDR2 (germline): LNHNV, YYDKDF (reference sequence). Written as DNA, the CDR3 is TGTGCCACCAGCAGAGATCTAGCGGGAGCCTCCTACAATGAGCAGTTCTTC. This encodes CATSRDLAGASYNEQFF.

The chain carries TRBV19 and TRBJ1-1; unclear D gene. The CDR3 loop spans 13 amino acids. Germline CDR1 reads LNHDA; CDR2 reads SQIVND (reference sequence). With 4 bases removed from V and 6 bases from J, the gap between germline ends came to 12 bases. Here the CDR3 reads CASSTRWSPEAFF. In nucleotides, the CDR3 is TGTGCCAGTAGTACGCGGTGGAGCCCTGAAGCTTTCTTT.

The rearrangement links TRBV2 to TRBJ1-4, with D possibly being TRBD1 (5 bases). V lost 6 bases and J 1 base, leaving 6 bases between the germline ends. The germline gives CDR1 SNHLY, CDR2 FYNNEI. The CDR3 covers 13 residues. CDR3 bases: TGTGCCAGCAGCAGGGTAACTAATGAAAAACTGTTTTTT. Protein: CASSRVTNEKLFF.

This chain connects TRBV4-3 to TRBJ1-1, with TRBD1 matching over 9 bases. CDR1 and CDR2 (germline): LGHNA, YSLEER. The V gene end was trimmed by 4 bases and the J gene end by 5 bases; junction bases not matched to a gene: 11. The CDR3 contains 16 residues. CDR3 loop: CASSRVSTGGGTEAFF. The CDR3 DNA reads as TGCGCCAGCAGCCGGGTATCGACAGGGGGTGGGACTGAAGCTTTCTTT.

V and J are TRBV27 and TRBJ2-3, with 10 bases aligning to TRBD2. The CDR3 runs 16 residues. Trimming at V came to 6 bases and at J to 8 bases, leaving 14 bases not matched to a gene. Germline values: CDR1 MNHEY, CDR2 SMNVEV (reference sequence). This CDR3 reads CASSGRLASGGFTQYF. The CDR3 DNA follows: TGTGCCAGCAGCGGCCGGTTGGCTAGCGGGGGTTTTACGCAGTATTTT.